This T cell receptor (beta chain) is from a study of shared clonotypes between healthy human individuals. As originally analysed: Filtering differed since immunoSEQ provided only junctions, with no quality scores. Some clones are missing from TCRdb's copy, which holds only in-frame ones; the method was immunoSEQ multiplex PCR. V and J calls and clone size are copied from that table; D and trimming were computed from the DNA. The data contain over 2 million clones, roughly 95% of them seen just once; the ten biggest clones take up roughly 1%. The CDR3 consists of 15 residues. The V and J ends lost 4 bases and 4 bases, in that order; junction bases with no gene match: 6. Looked up from germline, CDR1 is MNHEY and CDR2 is SVGAGI. With regard to this clone: Its target is unknown.

Naivety among CD8 cells was defined by CD45RO negativity and positive CCR7 selection, thereby excluding terminally differentiated effector memory CD45RA+ cells. Study findings and constraints: Limited genetic and exposure-history diversity came from having few donors.

V is TRBV6-5 and J is TRBJ1-1; 10 bases are shared with TRBD1. The receptor's source is a man younger than 35 in good health. The sample was naive CD8+ T cells sorted from blood. The CDR3 region is CASSSPGQGSTEAFF. The CDR3 DNA reads TGTGCCAGCAGTTCTCCGGGACAGGGGAGCACTGAAGCTTTCTTT.